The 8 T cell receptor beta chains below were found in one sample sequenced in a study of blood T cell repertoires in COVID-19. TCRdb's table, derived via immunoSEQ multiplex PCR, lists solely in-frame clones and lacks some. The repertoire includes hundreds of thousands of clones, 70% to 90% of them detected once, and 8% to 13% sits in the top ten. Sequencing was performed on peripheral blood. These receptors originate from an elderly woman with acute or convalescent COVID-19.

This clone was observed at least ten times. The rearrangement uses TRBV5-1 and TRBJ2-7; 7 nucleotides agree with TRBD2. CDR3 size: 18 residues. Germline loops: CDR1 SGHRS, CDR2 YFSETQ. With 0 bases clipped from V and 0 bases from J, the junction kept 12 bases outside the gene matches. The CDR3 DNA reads TGCGCCAGCAGCTTGGCGGGGAGGGGCGGGCCAAGCTCCTACGAGCAGTACTTC. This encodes CASSLAGRGGPSSYEQYF.

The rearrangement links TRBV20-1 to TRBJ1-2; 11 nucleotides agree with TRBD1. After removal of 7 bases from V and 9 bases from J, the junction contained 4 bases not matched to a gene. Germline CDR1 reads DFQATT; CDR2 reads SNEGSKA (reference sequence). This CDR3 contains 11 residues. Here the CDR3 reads CSGGQGASYTF. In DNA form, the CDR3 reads TGCAGTGGTGGACAGGGGGCGAGCTACACCTTC.

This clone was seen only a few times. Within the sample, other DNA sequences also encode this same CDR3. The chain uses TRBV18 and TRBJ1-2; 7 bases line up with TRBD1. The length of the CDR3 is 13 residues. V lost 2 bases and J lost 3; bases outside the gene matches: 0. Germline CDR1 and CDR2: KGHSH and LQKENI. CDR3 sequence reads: CASSPDRDYGYTF. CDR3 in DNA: TGTGCCAGCTCACCAGACAGGGACTATGGCTACACCTTC. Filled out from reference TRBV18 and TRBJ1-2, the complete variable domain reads NAGVMQNPRHLVRRRGQEARLRCSPMKGHSHVYWYRQLPEEGLKFMVYLQKENIIDESGMPKERFSAEFPKEGPSILRIQQVVRGDSAAYFCASSPDRDYGYTFGSGTRLTVV.

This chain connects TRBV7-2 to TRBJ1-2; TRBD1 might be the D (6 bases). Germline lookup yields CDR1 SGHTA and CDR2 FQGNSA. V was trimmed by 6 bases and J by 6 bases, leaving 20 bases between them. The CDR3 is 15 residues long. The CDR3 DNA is TGTGCCAGCAGGGAGGTTGGGGGCCCGGCCCATGGCTACACCTTC. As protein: CASREVGGPAHGYTF.

DNA of the CDR3: TGTGCCAGCAAACGATCCGGGAGCGAAAAACTGTTTTTT. Translation: CASKRSGSEKLFF. The chain couples TRBV12-3 or TRBV12-4 to TRBJ1-4; D uncertain. Trimming stripped 7 bases from V and 8 bases from J, with 14 bases between. The CDR3 contains 13 residues.

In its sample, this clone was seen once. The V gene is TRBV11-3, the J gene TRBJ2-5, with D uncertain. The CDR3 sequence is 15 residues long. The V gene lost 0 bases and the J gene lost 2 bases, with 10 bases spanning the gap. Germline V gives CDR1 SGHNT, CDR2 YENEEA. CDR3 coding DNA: TGTGCCAGCAGCTTAGATGGGCAGGAACAAGAGACCCAGTACTTC. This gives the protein CASSLDGQEQETQYF.

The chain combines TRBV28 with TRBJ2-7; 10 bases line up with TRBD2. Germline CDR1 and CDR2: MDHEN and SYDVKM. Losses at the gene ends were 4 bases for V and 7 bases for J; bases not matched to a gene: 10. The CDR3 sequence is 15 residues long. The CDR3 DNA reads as TGTGCCAGCAGTTCCGCACTAGCGGGACGGGGGGAGCAGTACTTC. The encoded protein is CASSSALAGRGEQYF.

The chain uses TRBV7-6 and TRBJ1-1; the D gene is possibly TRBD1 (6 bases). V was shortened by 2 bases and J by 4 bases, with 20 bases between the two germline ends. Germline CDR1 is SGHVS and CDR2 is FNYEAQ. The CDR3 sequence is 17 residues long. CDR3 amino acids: CASSLSSGTGWSTEAFF. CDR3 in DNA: TGTGCCAGCAGCTTATCAAGTGGTACAGGGTGGAGCACTGAAGCTTTCTTT.